This TCR beta chain emerged from a study of cytomegalovirus exposure and HLA in healthy donors. CDR3 size: 10 residues. V was trimmed by 6 bases and J by 5 bases, leaving 5 bases between them. The germline V gene has CDR1 SGHTS and CDR2 YDEGEE. TCRdb keeps only in-frame clones here, not all; method: immunoSEQ multiplex PCR. This table holds approximately 100,000 clones, about 93% found once. Study results and caveats: A later analysis found first-cohort TCR clusters tended to co-occur in the 120 validation repertoires. Altogether, 150 to 200 TCR beta chains were recorded as cytomegalovirus-associated. Many donors shared some public TCRs, even though most TCR sequences were rare. Cytomegalovirus status was reportedly diagnosed by the classifier with high specificity and sensitivity.

As for this clone: The antigen is undetermined.

Sequencing was carried out using PBMCs. This TCR came from a woman in her twenties or thirties in good health and CMV-seropositive. V usage is TRBV5-8 and J usage is TRBJ2-5, with no clear D. DNA of the CDR3: TGTGCCAGCATCAGGGAGACCCAGTACTTC. Translating it yields CASIRETQYF.